These 32 T cell receptor beta chains were sequenced from one sample in a study of blood T cell repertoires in COVID-19. This table comes from immunoSEQ multiplex PCR, and its TCRdb copy is limited to in-frame clones, with some not included. The sample shows about 340,000 clones, about 90% of them seen only once. What was sequenced was peripheral blood. These receptors were collected from a woman younger than 30 who had recovered from COVID-19.

The chain links TRBV5-1 to TRBJ2-5, with D hard to call. CDR3 length: 14 amino acids. Germline V gene data show CDR1 as SGHRS and CDR2 as YFSETQ. Trimming cost V 0 bases and J 0 bases, with 6 bases left between them. CDR3 in amino acids: CASSLGRYQETQYF. The CDR3, as DNA: TGCGCCAGCAGCTTGGGTCGGTACCAAGAGACCCAGTACTTC.

The J gene is TRBJ2-1, the V gene TRBV28, with D possibly TRBD2 on 6 matching bases. Deletions cut 7 bases from V and 4 bases from J, with 17 bases between. The germline gives CDR1 MDHEN, CDR2 SYDVKM. The length of the CDR3 is 15 residues. Written as DNA, the CDR3 is TGTGCCAGCATGTCCGGCGGGACCCCTTACAATGAGCAGTTCTTC. It is translated as CASMSGGTPYNEQFF.

The chain links TRBV2 to TRBJ1-5; 7 nucleotides line up with TRBD1. CDR3 length: 15 residues. Trimming at V came to 5 bases and at J to 3 bases, leaving 7 bases not matched to a gene. Germline V gene data show CDR1 as SNHLY and CDR2 as FYNNEI. CDR3 bases: TGTGCCAGCAGTCCACAGGGGATTGTCAATCAGCCCCAGCATTTT. This codes for CASSPQGIVNQPQHF.

The chain recombines TRBV15 with TRBJ1-2, with D unresolved. CDR3 length equals 14 residues. Trimming removed 0 bases from V and 4 bases from J, with 9 bases in between. Germline CDR1 is LNHNV and CDR2 is YYDKDF (reference sequence). As DNA, the CDR3 is TGTGCCACCAGCAGAGATCGGGAATCCTATGGCTACACCTTC. Amino acids: CATSRDRESYGYTF.

The chain carries TRBV6-2 or TRBV6-3 and TRBJ2-7; 8 nucleotides match TRBD2. This CDR3 contains 16 residues. Per the germline V gene, CDR1 is MNHEY and CDR2 is SVGEGT. The V gene end was trimmed by 2 bases and the J gene end by 5 bases; junction bases not matched to a gene: 11. Here the CDR3 reads CASSYAPLGRGDEQYV. CDR3 in DNA: TGTGCCAGCAGTTACGCCCCTCTCGGGAGGGGTGACGAGCAGTACGTC.

The J gene is TRBJ1-1, the V gene TRBV12-3 or TRBV12-4; 9 bases agree with TRBD1. Losses at the gene ends were 5 bases for V and 4 bases for J; bases not matched to a gene: 2. This CDR3 has 13 amino acids. The DNA for the CDR3 is TGTGCCAGCAGTAAGGACAGGGGCACTGAAGCTTTCTTT. It specifies CASSKDRGTEAFF.

The count of this clone is one. The chain joins TRBV27 to TRBJ2-7; D might be TRBD1 (5 bases). Germline V gene lookup returns CDR1 MNHEY and CDR2 SMNVEV (reference sequence). Trimming shortened V by 5 bases and J by 5 bases, and 19 bases separated the two germline ends. The CDR3 has 15 amino acids. In DNA form, the CDR3 reads TGTGCCAGCAGTGATTTTGGGTCCAGGGTCCACGAGCAGTACGTC. Protein: CASSDFGSRVHEQYV.

The chain joins TRBV18 to TRBJ2-1; 12 bases are a match to TRBD2. With V trimmed by 3 bases and J by 7 bases, 4 bases remained unmatched. CDR1 and CDR2 (germline): KGHSH, LQKENI. The CDR3 runs 15 residues. The CDR3 DNA follows: TGTGCCAGCTCACCCTTAACTAGCGGGAGGAATGAGCAGTTCTTC. Translation gives CASSPLTSGRNEQFF. Supplemented by reference TRBV18 and TRBJ2-1, the full variable domain reads NAGVMQNPRHLVRRRGQEARLRCSPMKGHSHVYWYRQLPEEGLKFMVYLQKENIIDESGMPKERFSAEFPKEGPSILRIQQVVRGDSAAYFCASSPLTSGRNEQFFGPGTRLTVL.

A word on this clone: Distinct nucleotide sequences in the sample also encode this CDR3. The chain employs TRBV12-3 or TRBV12-4 and TRBJ1-1; D may be TRBD1 (5 bases). The V end lost 4 bases, the J end lost 5 bases, and 8 bases lay between the germline ends. This CDR3 contains 12 residues. The CDR3 DNA reads TGTGCCAGCAGTTCCAGGGTTACTGAAGCTTTCTTT. Its protein is CASSSRVTEAFF.

This sequence joins TRBV5-1 and TRBJ2-3; 11 bases line up with TRBD2. The J segment lost 5 bases and the V segment lost 4 bases, leaving 9 bases of the junction unmatched. In germline, CDR1 is SGHRS, CDR2 YFSETQ. This CDR3 region has 16 residues. The CDR3 here is CASSPGLAEAGDTQYF. The CDR3 nucleotides are TGCGCCAGCAGCCCGGGACTAGCGGAGGCCGGAGATACGCAGTATTTT.

The J gene is TRBJ1-6, the V gene TRBV18, with unresolved D. Trimming left V 2 bases short and J 7 bases short, with 6 bases between. The V gene's germline CDR1 is KGHSH and CDR2 LQKENI. CDR3 length: 13 residues. For the CDR3, the DNA is TGTGCCAGCTCACCAAGTCAGAATTCACCCCTCCACTTT. This sequence encodes CASSPSQNSPLHF.

The chain combines TRBV5-4 with TRBJ2-1; a possible D gene is TRBD2 (5 bases). The CDR3 consists of 14 residues. V lost 1 base and J 9 bases, leaving 14 bases between the germline ends. Germline CDR1 and CDR2: SGHNT and YYREEE (reference sequence). CDR3 amino acids: CASSLIPSSSEQFF. Here the CDR3 DNA reads TGTGCCAGCAGCTTGATACCCTCTAGCAGTGAGCAGTTCTTC.

The chain recombines TRBV3-1 (or the pseudogene TRBV3-2) with TRBJ1-1, with D perhaps TRBD1 (6 bases). Per the germline V gene, CDR1 is LGHDT and CDR2 is YNNKEL (reference sequence). The CDR3 covers 12 residues. V was pared by 6 bases and J by 11 bases, with 16 bases between. CDR3 residues: CASRRARGGAFF. The CDR3 DNA sequence: TGTGCCAGCAGGAGGGCGCGGGGGGGCGCTTTCTTT.

V gene TRBV9 combines with J gene TRBJ2-5, with 10 bases lining up with TRBD1. This CDR3 contains 16 residues. CDR1 and CDR2 (germline): SGDLS, YYNGEE. J lost 5 bases, V lost 0 bases, and 7 bases had no gene match. CDR3 DNA: TGTGCCAGCAGCGTAGCGGGGACAGGGGATGTGGAGACCCAGTACTTC. Amino acids: CASSVAGTGDVETQYF.

The J gene is TRBJ1-3, the V gene TRBV5-1; 11 nucleotides match TRBD1. Germline V gene lookup returns CDR1 SGHRS and CDR2 YFSETQ. Trimming at V came to 3 bases and at J to 0 bases, leaving 2 bases not matched to a gene. CDR3 length equals 16 residues. The DNA for the CDR3 is TGCGCCAGCAGCTCCGGGACAGGGGGCTCTGGAAACACCATATATTTT. It is translated as CASSSGTGGSGNTIYF.

This chain links TRBV7-8 with TRBJ2-5; 11 positions match TRBD2. CDR3 length: 15 residues. V shed 2 bases and J 7 bases; nucleotides not matched to a gene: 6. Germline values: CDR1 SGHVS, CDR2 FQNEAQ. CDR3 DNA: TGTGCCAGCAGCTTAACTAGCGGGAGACTTTCGACCCAGTACTTC. Translation gives CASSLTSGRLSTQYF.

This chain joins TRBV7-6 and TRBJ2-1; TRBD1 matches at 7 bases. This CDR3 region has 16 residues. Germline V lookup: CDR1 SGHVS, CDR2 FNYEAQ. Trimming cost V 3 bases and J 0 bases; bases outside gene matches: 5. The CDR3 protein is CASSLRTGSSYNEQFF. CDR3 coding DNA: TGTGCCAGCAGCTTGAGGACAGGTAGCTCCTACAATGAGCAGTTCTTC.

The V and J genes are TRBV9 and TRBJ1-3; D gene unclear. Looked up from germline, CDR1 is SGDLS and CDR2 is YYNGEE. CDR3 length equals 13 residues. V was clipped by 3 bases and J by 0 bases, with 4 bases between them. The DNA of the CDR3 is TGTGCCAGCAGCGCATTCTCTGGAAACACCATATATTTT. Translation gives CASSAFSGNTIYF.

The CDR3 DNA is TGTGCCAGCAGTCTCCAAGCCGGGACTGGTTCAGATACGCAGTATTTT. Protein sequence: CASSLQAGTGSDTQYF. This chain uses TRBV7-2 with TRBJ2-3, with a weak D call TRBD2 (6 bases). Trimming took off 6 bases at V and 4 bases at J, with 20 bases between the two ends. The CDR3 extends over 16 amino acids. From germline, CDR1 is SGHTA and CDR2 FQGNSA.

J is TRBJ2-1 and V is TRBV7-2; 7 nucleotides match TRBD2. The CDR3 is 12 amino acids. The V segment lost 4 bases and the J segment 10 bases; nucleotides outside the gene matches: 4. The V gene's germline CDR1 is SGHTA and CDR2 FQGNSA. DNA for the CDR3: TGTGCCAGCAGCTCTAGCGGAAGAGAGCAGTTCTTC. Translation: CASSSSGREQFF.

In this sample, this clone turned up many times. The chain carries TRBV9 and TRBJ1-2, with D possibly TRBD1 on 6 matching bases. The CDR3 spans 15 residues. The V gene lost 3 bases and the J gene lost 2 bases, with 14 bases spanning the gap. Germline CDR1 reads SGDLS; CDR2 reads YYNGEE. The CDR3: CASSAGQASNYGYTF. As DNA, the CDR3 is TGTGCCAGCAGCGCGGGACAAGCGAGCAACTATGGCTACACCTTC.

This clone showed up just once. This chain joins TRBV27 and TRBJ1-2; 8 bases map to TRBD1. V shed 5 bases and J 7 bases; nucleotides not matched to a gene: 6. The CDR3 has 13 amino acids. Germline loops: CDR1 MNHEY, CDR2 SMNVEV (reference sequence). CDR3 in DNA: TGTGCCAGCAGTCTCAGGGGGCCTGTTGGCTACACCTTC. This encodes CASSLRGPVGYTF.

The chain couples TRBV7-2 to TRBJ1-6; 7 bases fit TRBD1. The CDR3 is 17 residues long. Per the germline V gene, CDR1 is SGHTA and CDR2 is FQGNSA. V gave up 5 bases and J gave up 2 bases; unmatched junction bases: 9. The CDR3 reads CASSRARGGPYNSPLHF. The CDR3 coding sequence is TGTGCCAGCAGCAGGGCCCGAGGGGGCCCCTATAATTCACCCCTCCACTTT.

The J gene is TRBJ2-5, the V gene TRBV9, with 9 bases matching TRBD2. V lost 1 base and J lost 4; bases outside the gene matches: 8. This CDR3 has 16 residues. Per germline, CDR1 SGDLS and CDR2 YYNGEE. The CDR3 region is CASSVTSGRRGETQYF. CDR3 nucleotide sequence: TGTGCCAGCAGCGTAACGAGCGGGAGGAGGGGAGAGACCCAGTACTTC.

The V call is TRBV6-2 or TRBV6-3, the J call TRBJ2-7; weak D call: TRBD2 (7 bases). The V end was cut by 6 bases, the J end by 6 bases, with 18 bases between. This CDR3 has 14 amino acids. Germline-derived CDR1 and CDR2 are MNHEY and SVGEGT. CDR3 sequence: CASSTLQGGREQYV. The CDR3 bases are TGTGCCAGCAGCACCCTACAGGGAGGGCGCGAGCAGTACGTC.

The chain is built from TRBV12-3 or TRBV12-4 and TRBJ2-5; maybe TRBD2 (5 bases). This CDR3 contains 13 residues. V lost 1 base, J lost 5 bases, and 8 bases lay in between. CDR3 nucleotide sequence: TGTGCCAGCAGTTTAGGGCAGCGGGAGACCCAGTACTTC. It yields the protein CASSLGQRETQYF.

V gene TRBV6-2 or TRBV6-3 combines with J gene TRBJ1-1; no clear D. Trimming took 4 bases from V and 0 from J, leaving 9 bases between them. The germline V gene has CDR1 MNHEY and CDR2 SVGEGT. The CDR3 has 14 residues. The CDR3 region is CASSSRSMNTEAFF. CDR3 sequence (DNA): TGTGCCAGCAGTTCTAGGAGCATGAACACTGAAGCTTTCTTT.

This chain links TRBV7-2 with TRBJ1-1; TRBD1 matches 10 bases. Germline V gives CDR1 SGHTA, CDR2 FQGNSA. The J segment lost 3 bases and the V segment lost 5 bases, leaving 6 bases of the junction unmatched. CDR3 length: 15 residues. The CDR3 DNA reads as TGTGCCAGCAGCCTCGCCGGGACAGGGGACACTGAAGCTTTCTTT. Translating it yields CASSLAGTGDTEAFF.

This chain connects TRBV19 to TRBJ1-1; D is perhaps TRBD1 (5 bases). The V and J ends lost 3 bases and 1 base respectively, with 6 bases between them. This CDR3 region has 13 residues. Germline CDR1 is LNHDA and CDR2 is SQIVND (reference sequence). The CDR3 DNA follows: TGTGCCAGTAGTATGGGGCCGAACACTGAAGCTTTCTTT. It encodes CASSMGPNTEAFF.

The V and J genes are TRBV6-5 and TRBJ1-1; the match to TRBD1 covers 7 bases. Germline CDR1 and CDR2: MNHEY and SVGAGI. With 6 bases clipped from V and 7 bases from J, the junction kept 5 bases outside the gene matches. This CDR3 is 12 amino acids long. The CDR3 sequence is CASSATGVEAFF. The CDR3 DNA sequence: TGTGCCAGCAGCGCAACAGGGGTTGAAGCTTTCTTT.

This rearrangement joins TRBV7-2 to TRBJ2-3; 11 bases align to TRBD2. Trimming removed 4 bases from V and 3 bases from J; junction bases left unmatched: 3. Germline V gives CDR1 SGHTA, CDR2 FQGNSA. The CDR3 spans 15 residues. Here the CDR3 reads CASSSSGRRTDTQYF. The CDR3 region has the DNA TGTGCCAGCAGCTCTAGCGGGAGGAGGACAGATACGCAGTATTTT.

To note about this clone: The sample carries other DNA sequences with the same CDR3. The CDR3 reads CASSPAGTGGSYGYTF. CDR3 nucleotides: TGTGCCAGTAGTCCCGCCGGGACAGGGGGCTCCTATGGCTACACCTTC. The rearrangement links TRBV19 to TRBJ1-2; 12 bases match TRBD1. Germline assignment: CDR1 LNHDA and CDR2 SQIVND (reference sequence). Trimming cost V 5 bases and J 4 bases; bases outside gene matches: 8. There are 16 residues in the CDR3.